Detailed here is one T cell receptor (beta chain). Its antigen is undetermined. The conserved final phenylalanine or tryptophan is absent from the CDR3, which likely points to a read error. This entry comes from a study of molecular identifiers for immune sequencing clone quantification. Libraries of bulk TCR were made by previously described methods (with listed TCR primers). One entry per CDR3 protein results from TCRdb running MiXCR on the PCR reads. Altogether about 510,000 distinct CDR3 sequences are present, around 21% being singletons, with the ten largest covering about 0.8%. For naive CD8 T cells, sorting used the CD8+CD4-CCR7+CD45RA+ phenotype. General study results and limits: Clonotypes surpassing 20 RNA copies contained over 97% of effector molecules, versus under 1% in naive cells.

Sequenced sample: naive CD8+ T cells from blood, with Jurkat cell RNA spiked in. Subset specified: FACS-sorted CD8+CD4-CCR7+CD45RA+ naive T cells. This TCR came from a human donor in good health. Some libraries in this study had Jurkat cell RNA spiked in.

CDR3 DNA sequence: TGTGCCAGTAGTAACAGCCGGGACGGCTTCGGCAATCAGCCCCAGCATTCT. This sequence encodes CASSNSRDGFGNQPQHS. The V gene is TRBV19, the J gene TRBJ1-5, with D perhaps TRBD1 (5 bases). Trimming left V 4 bases short and J 2 bases short, with 18 bases between. CDR1 and CDR2 (germline): LNHDA, SQIVND (reference sequence). This CDR3 is built from 17 residues.